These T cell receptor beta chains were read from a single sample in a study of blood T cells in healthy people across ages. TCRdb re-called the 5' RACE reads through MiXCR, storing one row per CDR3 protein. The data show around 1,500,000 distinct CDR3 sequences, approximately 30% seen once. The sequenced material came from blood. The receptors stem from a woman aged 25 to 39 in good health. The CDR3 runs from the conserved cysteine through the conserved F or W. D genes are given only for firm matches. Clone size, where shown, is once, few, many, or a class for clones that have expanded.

CDR3 protein: CSASGARAYGNQPQHF
CDR3 DNA: TGCAGTGCTTCGGGAGCGCGCGCCTATGGCAATCAGCCCCAGCATTTT
D gene: -
V gene: TRBV20-1
J gene: TRBJ1-5
clone size: few

CDR3 protein: CASSHSLSYEQYF
CDR3 DNA: TGTGCCAGCAGCCATTCCCTATCCTACGAGCAGTACTTC
D gene: -
V gene: TRBV7-2
J gene: TRBJ2-7
clone size: -

CDR3 protein: CSVVPRGPPYNEQFF
CDR3 DNA: TGCAGCGTTGTCCCGCGGGGGCCCCCCTACAATGAGCAGTTCTTC
D gene: -
V gene: TRBV29-1
J gene: TRBJ2-1
clone size: -

CDR3 protein: CASSLGGQLNTEAFF
CDR3 DNA: TGTGCCAGCAGCTTAGGGGGACAACTGAACACTGAAGCTTTCTTT
D gene: -
V gene: TRBV7-2
J gene: TRBJ1-1
clone size: few

CDR3 protein: CASSLANPGGYGYTF
CDR3 DNA: TGTGCCAGCAGTTTAGCGAACCCCGGGGGCTATGGCTACACCTTC
D gene: -
V gene: TRBV12-3/TRBV12-4
J gene: TRBJ1-2
clone size: few

CDR3 protein: CASSQDGDGRVYNEQFF
CDR3 DNA: TGTGCCAGCAGCCAAGATGGTGACGGGAGGGTCTACAATGAGCAGTTCTTC
D gene: TRBD2
V gene: TRBV14
J gene: TRBJ2-1
clone size: -

CDR3 protein: CASSKGDRSYEQYF
CDR3 DNA: TGTGCCAGCAGCAAAGGGGACAGATCCTACGAGCAGTACTTC
D gene: -
V gene: TRBV21-1
J gene: TRBJ2-7
clone size: few

CDR3 protein: CASSLAGTVAYEQYF
CDR3 DNA: TGTGCCAGCAGCTTAGCCGGGACGGTAGCCTACGAGCAGTACTTC
D gene: -
V gene: TRBV11-1
J gene: TRBJ2-7
clone size: many

CDR3 protein: CASSLWGATNEKLFF
CDR3 DNA: TGTGCCAGCAGTTTATGGGGAGCAACTAATGAAAAACTGTTTTTT
D gene: -
V gene: TRBV27
J gene: TRBJ1-4
clone size: -

CDR3 protein: CASSHGTGYEQYF
CDR3 DNA: TGTGCCAGCAGCCACGGGACAGGATACGAGCAGTACTTC
D gene: TRBD1
V gene: TRBV14
J gene: TRBJ2-7
clone size: few

CDR3 protein: CASSQDWTSGAEQFF
CDR3 DNA: TGTGCCAGCAGCCAAGACTGGACTAGCGGAGCTGAGCAGTTCTTC
D gene: TRBD2
V gene: TRBV14
J gene: TRBJ2-1
clone size: -